The clone carrying this T cell receptor beta chain was seen a handful of times. The antigen is unknown. Library construction for TCR beta used iRepertoire HTBI primers and Arm-PCR of CDR3 regions. In TCRdb, the multiplex PCR reads were re-called with MiXCR into one record per CDR3 protein. The sample lists 540,000 or so distinct CDR3 sequences, roughly 13% occurring once. This sample stems from a study of regulatory T cells in long-lasting Graves disease. The CDR3 runs 16 residues. Germline V gene data show CDR1 as KGHDR and CDR2 as SFDVKD. V lost 4 bases, J lost 5 bases, and 19 bases lay in between. General study points: Having few samples may have compromised the accuracy.

Indicated time point: newly diagnosed GD, antithyroid drugs for less than 3 months. Scientists built the TCR library using RNA that was extracted from PBMCs. The same sample was also used in a study of T cells in Graves' hyperthyroidism and ophthalmopathy. That work adds: Patients were excluded for uncontrolled infection, other autoimmune disease, pregnancy or lactation. First-round RT-PCR of the TCR CDR3 relied on the HTBI primer set.

The sample was peripheral blood mononuclear cells (PBMCs), taken at new diagnosis, from a patient treated with antithyroid drugs. This TCR came from a man under 40 with Graves disease. The V call is TRBV24-1, the J call TRBJ2-5; D tentatively fits TRBD1 or TRBD2 (6 bases each). The CDR3: CATSDPGAKKGETQYF. CDR3 coding DNA: TGTGCCACCAGTGACCCGGGGGCCAAAAAGGGGGAGACCCAGTACTTC.